The clone carrying this T cell receptor beta chain was found many times. This sample is drawn from a study of human T cells and chemical hapten exposure. TCRdb re-called the RACE reads with MiXCR, one entry per CDR3 protein. The table has 350,000 or so distinct CDR3 sequences, roughly 6.9% seen once; the top ten hold 8% to 9%. The time point denotes: patch test 1, 2 weeks after DPC sensitization. As for treatment: therapeutic diphenylcyclopropenone sensitization with weekly scalp DPC. This TCR derives from a woman aged 18-35 years with alopecia areata. Some clones in this sample may be carry-over from other donors' samples. The source was whole blood, collected in connection with sensitization to the hapten diphenylcyclopropenone (DPC).

The CDR3: CASSLSYRGPTEAFF. The CDR3 bases are TGTGCCAGCAGCTTATCTTATCGGGGGCCCACTGAAGCTTTCTTT. J is TRBJ1-1 and V is TRBV7-9; TRBD1 might be the D (6 bases). This CDR3 region has 15 residues. The V gene's germline CDR1 is SEHNR and CDR2 FQNEAQ (reference sequence). V was clipped by 2 bases and J by 4 bases, with 14 bases between them. The variable domain in full, with the rest retrieved from reference TRBV7-9 and TRBJ1-1, is DTGVSQNPRHKITKRGQNVTFRCDPISEHNRLYWYRQTLGQGPEFLTYFQNEAQLEKSRLLSDRFSAERPKGSFSTLEIQRTEQGDSAMYLCASSLSYRGPTEAFFGQGTRLTVV.